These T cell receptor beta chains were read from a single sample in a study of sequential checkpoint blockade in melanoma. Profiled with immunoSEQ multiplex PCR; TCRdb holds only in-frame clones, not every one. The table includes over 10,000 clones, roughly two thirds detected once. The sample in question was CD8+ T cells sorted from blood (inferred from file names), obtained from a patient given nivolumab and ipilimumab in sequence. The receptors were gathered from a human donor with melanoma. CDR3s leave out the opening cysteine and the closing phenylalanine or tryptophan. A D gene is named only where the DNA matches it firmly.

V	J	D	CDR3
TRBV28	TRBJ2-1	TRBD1	ASSLGQAITYNEQF
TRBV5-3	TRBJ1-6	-	ASSLESGFNSPLH
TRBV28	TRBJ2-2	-	ASSSLGGTGELF
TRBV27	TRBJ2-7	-	ASSLRGKGHEQY
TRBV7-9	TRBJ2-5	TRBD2	ASSLVGLADQETQY
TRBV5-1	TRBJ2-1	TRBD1	ASSLGTVYNEQF
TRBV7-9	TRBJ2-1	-	ASSPRGVGTGDNEQF
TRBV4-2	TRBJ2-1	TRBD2	ASSQLAGEFGEQF
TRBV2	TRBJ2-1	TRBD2	ASSGMTSGGREQF
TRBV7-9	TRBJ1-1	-	ASSLVVGLGNTEAF
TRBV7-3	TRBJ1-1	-	ASSPQGNTEAF
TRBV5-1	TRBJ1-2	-	ASSPRGGNYGYT
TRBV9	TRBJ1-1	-	ASSPRAGASIMNTEAF
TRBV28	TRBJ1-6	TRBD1	ASSFSGTGSSYNSPLH
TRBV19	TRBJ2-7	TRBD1	ASSMGDRIGYEQY
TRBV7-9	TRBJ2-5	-	ASTSDGETQY
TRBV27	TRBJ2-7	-	ASSPGAYEQY
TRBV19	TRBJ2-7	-	ASTHSDGDGGEQY
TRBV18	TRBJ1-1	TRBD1	ASSHLDRTRTEAF
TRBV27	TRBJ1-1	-	ASSLGVFTEAF
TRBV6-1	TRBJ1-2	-	ASSDSPVGGGYT
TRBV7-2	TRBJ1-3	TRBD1	ASSFPGTGGVNTIY
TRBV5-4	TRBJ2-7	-	ASSSGQTSYEQY
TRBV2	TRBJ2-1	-	ASSEKRTYNEQF
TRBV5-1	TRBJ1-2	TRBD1	ASSLGTGKGVYGYT
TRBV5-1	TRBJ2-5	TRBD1	ASSLGLTGGASETQY
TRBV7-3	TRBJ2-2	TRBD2	ASSPGLALGGELF
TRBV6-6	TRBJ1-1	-	ASSYSDRNTEAF
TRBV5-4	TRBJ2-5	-	ASSLAETGLPSGQETQY